Presented here are 21 T cell receptor beta chains from one specimen sequenced in a study of CD8+ T cells in alopecia areata (dated by TCRdb to between 2018 and 2020). The treatment or condition label, read with the paper, signifies: oral pan-JAK inhibitor, 5-10 mg twice daily. The library was built by means of the immunoSEQ multiplex PCR assay. RNA was extracted from all samples and reverse transcribed into cDNA as template for TCR sequencing. TCRdb provides this immuneACCESS table in a form limited to in-frame rearrangements. Some clones are lacking; in checked studies, under half of them reflect an unresolved V gene, and why the rest are absent is not known. The sample table contains approximately 100,000 clones; only one count was recorded for about 61% of them. 16% of the sample is held by the ten biggest clonotypes. Specimen: CD8+ T cells sorted from blood, collected at approximately week 60, from a patient treated with tofacitinib. These TCRs come from a human donor with alopecia areata.

The chain recombines TRBV30 with TRBJ2-5; 9 nucleotides line up with TRBD2. V shed 5 bases and J 5 bases; nucleotides not matched to a gene: 12. Per the germline V gene, CDR1 is GTSNPN and CDR2 is SVGIG (reference sequence). This CDR3 is built from 15 residues. The CDR3 here is CAWGLGAGGLETQYF. In DNA form, the CDR3 reads TGTGCCTGGGGTTTAGGCGCGGGGGGGCTGGAGACCCAGTACTTC.

The CDR3, as DNA: TGTGCCACCAAGTTCCCTGAAGCTTTCTTT. Encoded protein: CATKFPEAFF. This chain joins TRBV6-1 and TRBJ1-1; D unresolved. CDR1 and CDR2 from the germline V gene are MNHNS and SASEGT. The ends were cut back, 10 bases at V and 6 bases at J, with 9 bases in the middle. The CDR3 covers 10 residues.

The CDR3 sequence is CASSLAYRGIVEAFF. CDR3 DNA sequence: TGTGCCAGCAGTTTGGCATATCGGGGAATCGTTGAAGCTTTCTTT. The chain carries TRBV28 and TRBJ1-1, with no clear D. With 3 bases removed from V and 7 bases from J, the gap between germline ends came to 18 bases. CDR1 is MDHEN, CDR2 SYDVKM, per germline. The CDR3 extends over 15 amino acids.

V usage is TRBV19 and J usage is TRBJ1-5; the D gene is possibly TRBD1 (5 bases). This CDR3 region has 16 residues. Trimming removed 7 bases at V and 6 bases at J, with 22 bases between. The germline gives CDR1 LNHDA, CDR2 SQIVND (reference sequence). The chain's CDR3 is CASKGKGRLRAQPQHF. The CDR3 DNA sequence: TGTGCCAGTAAGGGGAAGGGAAGGCTTCGGGCTCAGCCCCAGCATTTT. The full variable domain, rest sourced from reference TRBV19 and TRBJ1-5, is DGGITQSPKYLFRKEGQNVTLSCEQNLNHDAMYWYRQDPGQGLRLIYYSQIVNDFQKGDIAEGYSVSREKKESFPLTVTSAQKNPTAFYLCASKGKGRLRAQPQHFGDGTRLSIL.

For the CDR3, the DNA is TGCGCCAGCAGCCTCGGCCACGAGCAGTACTTC. This sequence encodes CASSLGHEQYF. The gene calls are TRBV4-1 and TRBJ2-7; D is unclear. Germline CDR1 and CDR2: MGHRA and YSYEKL. The CDR3 has 11 residues. V was pared by 4 bases and J by 5 bases, with 6 bases between.

The chain couples TRBV7-9 to TRBJ2-1, with a tentative D call TRBD2 (6 bases). V was pared by 7 bases and J by 5 bases, with 18 bases between. Germline V gene lookup returns CDR1 SEHNR and CDR2 FQNEAQ (reference sequence). This CDR3 spans 15 amino acids. The CDR3 coding sequence is TGTGCCAGCACCTCGGCCGGGGGTCGGGACAATGAGCAGTTCTTC. It encodes CASTSAGGRDNEQFF. Full variable domain (missing parts from reference TRBV7-9 and TRBJ2-1): DTGVSQNPRHKITKRGQNVTFRCDPISEHNRLYWYRQTLGQGPEFLTYFQNEAQLEKSRLLSDRFSAERPKGSFSTLEIQRTEQGDSAMYLCASTSAGGRDNEQFFGPGTRLTVL.

This clone showed up just a few times. The V and J genes are TRBV5-1 and TRBJ1-4; D unresolved. Germline V gene sequence: CDR1 SGHRS, CDR2 YFSETQ. The ends were cut back, 4 bases at V and 2 bases at J, with 12 bases in the middle. The CDR3 is 15 amino acids. CDR3 DNA sequence: TGCGCCAGCAGCAAGGTCGCTTCTACTAATGAAAAACTGTTTTTT. Encoded protein: CASSKVASTNEKLFF.

This rearrangement joins TRBV2 to TRBJ1-2; D is possibly TRBD1 (6 bases). The V and J ends lost 5 bases and 6 bases respectively, with 25 bases between them. Germline CDR1 reads SNHLY; CDR2 reads FYNNEI. The CDR3 has 17 amino acids. CDR3 region: CASSRHAGDKGSDGYTF. For the CDR3, the DNA is TGTGCCAGCAGTAGACACGCCGGGGACAAGGGGTCGGATGGCTACACCTTC.

This chain links TRBV30 with TRBJ2-3, with TRBD2 as a possible D gene (6 bases). Trimming took off 2 bases at V and 0 bases at J, with 9 bases between the two ends. The germline V gene has CDR1 GTSNPN and CDR2 SVGIG (reference sequence). CDR3 length equals 14 residues. The CDR3 nucleotides are TGTGCCTGGAGTATGGGACTCAGCACAGATACGCAGTATTTT. This gives the protein CAWSMGLSTDTQYF.

The chain combines TRBV20-1 with TRBJ2-7; no firm D call. From germline, CDR1 is DFQATT and CDR2 SNEGSKA (reference sequence). V was shortened by 6 bases and J by 3 bases, with 9 bases between the two germline ends. The CDR3 length is 11 residues. This chain's CDR3 is CSAPLNYEQYF. The CDR3 DNA follows: TGCAGTGCCCCCCTCAACTACGAGCAGTACTTC.

The genes are TRBV30 and TRBJ1-3; D call uncertain. This CDR3 comprises 14 residues. Germline loops: CDR1 GTSNPN, CDR2 SVGIG (reference sequence). The V end lost 2 bases, the J end lost 11 bases, and 19 bases lay between the germline ends. The CDR3 loop is CAWSLPGSGNSIYF. DNA of the CDR3: TGTGCCTGGAGTCTCCCCGGATCCGGGAATTCCATATATTTT.

This clone was seen more than once but under ten times. This chain connects TRBV30 to TRBJ2-3; tentatively, D is TRBD1 or TRBD2 (5 bases each). Germline CDR1 is GTSNPN and CDR2 is SVGIG (reference sequence). The CDR3 consists of 15 residues. Deletions cut 0 bases from V and 6 bases from J, with 16 bases between. The CDR3 region has the DNA TGTGCCTGGAGTGTCGGGGCTGTAAAGGCGGATACGCAGTATTTT. Translation gives CAWSVGAVKADTQYF.

The rearrangement links TRBV10-3 to TRBJ2-3; 8 bases agree with TRBD2. CDR3 length: 14 amino acids. After removal of 9 bases from V and 2 bases from J, the junction contained 7 bases not matched to a gene. Germline V lookup: CDR1 ENHRY, CDR2 SYGVKD. The CDR3 loop reads CAITSGGFTDTQYF. Here the CDR3 DNA reads TGTGCCATTACTAGCGGCGGCTTCACAGATACGCAGTATTTT.

The chain joins TRBV5-6 to TRBJ2-6; 7 nucleotides align to TRBD1. Per germline, CDR1 SGHDT and CDR2 YYEEEE. V lost 2 bases and J lost 0; bases outside the gene matches: 8. The CDR3 loop spans 18 amino acids. CDR3 region: CASSFHPGQLSGANVLTF. For the CDR3, the DNA is TGTGCCAGCAGCTTCCATCCGGGACAGCTCTCTGGGGCCAACGTCCTGACTTTC.

This chain uses TRBV4-1 with TRBJ2-1; 11 bases agree with TRBD2. V lost 9 bases to trimming and J lost 6 bases; unmatched junction nucleotides: 7. CDR1 and CDR2 from the germline V gene are MGHRA and YSYEKL. This CDR3 has 14 residues. In DNA, the CDR3 is TGCGCCAGTGCTAGCGGGGGGTTTGGCAATGAGCAGTTCTTC. Amino acid sequence: CASASGGFGNEQFF.

This chain uses TRBV7-9 with TRBJ1-3; D remains unclear. The CDR3 consists of 12 residues. CDR1 and CDR2 (germline): SEHNR, FQNEAQ (reference sequence). V was clipped by 10 bases and J by 4 bases, with 11 bases between them. The CDR3 is CATGWAGNTIYF. The CDR3 nucleotides are TGTGCCACCGGGTGGGCCGGAAACACCATATATTTT.

J is TRBJ1-6 and V is TRBV27; D call uncertain. CDR3 length: 16 residues. The V end lost 1 base, the J end lost 6 bases, and 13 bases lay between the germline ends. CDR1 is MNHEY, CDR2 SMNVEV, per germline (reference sequence). CDR3 protein: CASSLYPAETNSPLHF. The CDR3, as DNA: TGTGCCAGCAGTTTATACCCGGCAGAGACTAATTCACCCCTCCACTTT.

About this clone: Within the sample, other DNA sequences also encode this same CDR3. This chain joins TRBV4-1 and TRBJ2-1; D assignment may be TRBD1 or TRBD2 (5 bases each). Germline values: CDR1 MGHRA, CDR2 YSYEKL. The germline V and J ends were trimmed by 1 base and 4 bases, with 8 bases remaining between them. The length of the CDR3 is 14 residues. Here the CDR3 reads CASSQGGSYNEQFF. As DNA, the CDR3 is TGCGCCAGCAGCCAAGGGGGGAGTTACAATGAGCAGTTCTTC.

The chain combines TRBV2 with TRBJ1-5, with D possibly TRBD1 on 5 matching bases. Germline CDR1 is SNHLY and CDR2 is FYNNEI. This CDR3 region has 15 residues. V was cut by 6 bases and J by 1 base, with 13 bases left in between. CDR3 sequence (DNA): TGTGCCAGCAGGGAGGAGACAGCAAGCAATCAGCCCCAGCATTTT. Translation: CASREETASNQPQHF.

The chain uses TRBV2 and TRBJ2-2; D is possibly TRBD1 or TRBD2 (5 bases each). CDR3 length: 14 residues. Germline assignment: CDR1 SNHLY and CDR2 FYNNEI. V was pared by 10 bases and J by 4 bases, with 16 bases between. The CDR3 spells CATGTLWGTGELFF. The CDR3, as DNA: TGTGCCACCGGGACCCTCTGGGGCACCGGGGAGCTGTTTTTT.

The chain joins TRBV13 to TRBJ2-2, with 9 bases lining up with TRBD1. CDR3 length: 14 residues. The germline V gene encodes CDR1 PRHDT and CDR2 FYEKMQ (reference sequence). V lost 8 bases and J lost 4; bases outside the gene matches: 5. CDR3 sequence reads: CASSGQGVTGELFF. In DNA, the CDR3 is TGTGCCAGCTCGGGACAGGGCGTCACCGGGGAGCTGTTTTTT.